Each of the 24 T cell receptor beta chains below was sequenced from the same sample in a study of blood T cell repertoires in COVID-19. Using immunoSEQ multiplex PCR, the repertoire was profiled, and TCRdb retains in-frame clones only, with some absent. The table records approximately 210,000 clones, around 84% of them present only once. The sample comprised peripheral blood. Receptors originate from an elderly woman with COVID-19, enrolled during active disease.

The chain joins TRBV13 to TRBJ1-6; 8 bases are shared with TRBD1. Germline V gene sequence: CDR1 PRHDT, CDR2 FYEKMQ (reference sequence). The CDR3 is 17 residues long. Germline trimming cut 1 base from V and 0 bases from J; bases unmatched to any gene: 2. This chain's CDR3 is CASSLEQGVSYNSPLHF. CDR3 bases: TGTGCCAGCAGCTTAGAACAGGGGGTCTCCTATAATTCACCCCTCCACTTT.

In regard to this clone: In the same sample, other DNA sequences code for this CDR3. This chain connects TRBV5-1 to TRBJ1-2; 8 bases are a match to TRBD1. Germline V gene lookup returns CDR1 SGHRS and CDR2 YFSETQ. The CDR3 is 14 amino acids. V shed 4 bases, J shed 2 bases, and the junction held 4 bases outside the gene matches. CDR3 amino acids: CASSPDRANYGYTF. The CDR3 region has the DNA TGCGCCAGCAGCCCGGACAGGGCAAACTATGGCTACACCTTC. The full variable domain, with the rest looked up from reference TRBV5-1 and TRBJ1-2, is KAGVTQTPRYLIKTRGQQVTLSCSPISGHRSVSWYQQTPGQGLQFLFEYFSETQRNKGNFPGRFSGRQFSNSRSEMNVSTLELGDSALYLCASSPDRANYGYTFGSGTRLTVV.

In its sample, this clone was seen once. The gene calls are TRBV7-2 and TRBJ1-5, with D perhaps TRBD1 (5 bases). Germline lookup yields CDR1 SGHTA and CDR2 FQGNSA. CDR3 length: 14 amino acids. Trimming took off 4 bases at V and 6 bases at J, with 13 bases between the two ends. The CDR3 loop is CASSYRDYSQPQHF. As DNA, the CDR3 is TGTGCCAGCAGCTACCGGGACTACAGTCAGCCCCAGCATTTT.

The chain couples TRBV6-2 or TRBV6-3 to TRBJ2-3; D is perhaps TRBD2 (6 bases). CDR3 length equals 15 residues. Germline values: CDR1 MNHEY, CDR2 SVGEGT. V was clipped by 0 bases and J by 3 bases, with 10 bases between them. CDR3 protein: CASSYSGGITDTQYF. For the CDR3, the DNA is TGTGCCAGCAGTTACTCGGGGGGTATTACAGATACGCAGTATTTT.

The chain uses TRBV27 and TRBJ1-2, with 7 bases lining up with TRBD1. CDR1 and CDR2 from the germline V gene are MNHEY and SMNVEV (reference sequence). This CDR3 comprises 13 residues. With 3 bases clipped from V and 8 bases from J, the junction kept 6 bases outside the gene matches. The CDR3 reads CASSLAGGMGYTF. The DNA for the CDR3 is TGTGCCAGCAGTTTGGCAGGGGGTATGGGCTACACCTTC.

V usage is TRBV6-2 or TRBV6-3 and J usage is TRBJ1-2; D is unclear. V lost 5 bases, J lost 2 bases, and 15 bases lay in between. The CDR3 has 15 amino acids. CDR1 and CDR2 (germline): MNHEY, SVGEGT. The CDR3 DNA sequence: TGTGCCAGCAGTAGCTCTTCATCGGGGAACTATGGCTACACCTTC. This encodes CASSSSSSGNYGYTF.

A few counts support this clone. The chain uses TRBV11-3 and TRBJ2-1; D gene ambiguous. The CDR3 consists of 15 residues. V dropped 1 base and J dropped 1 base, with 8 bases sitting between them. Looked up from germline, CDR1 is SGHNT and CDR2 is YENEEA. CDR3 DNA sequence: TGTGCCAGCAGCTTAGGTCTCAGTTCCTACAATGAGCAGTTCTTC. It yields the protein CASSLGLSSYNEQFF.

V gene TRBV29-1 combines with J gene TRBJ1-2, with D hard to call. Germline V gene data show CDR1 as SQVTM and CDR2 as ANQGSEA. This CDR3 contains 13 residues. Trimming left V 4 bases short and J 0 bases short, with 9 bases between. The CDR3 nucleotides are TGCAGCGTTGGCGGGGAAGCTAACTATGGCTACACCTTC. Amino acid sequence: CSVGGEANYGYTF.

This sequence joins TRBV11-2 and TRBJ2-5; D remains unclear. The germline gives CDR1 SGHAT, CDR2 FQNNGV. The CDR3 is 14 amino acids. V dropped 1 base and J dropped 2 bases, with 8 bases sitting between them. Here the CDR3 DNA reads TGTGCCAGCAGCTTAGGGGTGAGGCAAGAGACCCAGTACTTC. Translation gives CASSLGVRQETQYF.

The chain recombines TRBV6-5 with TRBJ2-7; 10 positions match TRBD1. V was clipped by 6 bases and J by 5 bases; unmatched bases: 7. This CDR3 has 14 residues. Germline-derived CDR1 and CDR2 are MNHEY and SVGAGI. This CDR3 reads CASRPGQGFNEQYF. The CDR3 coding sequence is TGTGCCAGCAGACCGGGACAGGGGTTCAACGAGCAGTACTTC.

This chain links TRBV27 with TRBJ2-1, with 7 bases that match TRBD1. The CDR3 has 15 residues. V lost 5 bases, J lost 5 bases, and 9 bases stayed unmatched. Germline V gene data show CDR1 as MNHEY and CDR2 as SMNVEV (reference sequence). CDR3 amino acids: CASSRTGTADNEQFF. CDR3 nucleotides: TGTGCCAGCAGTCGCACCGGGACAGCGGACAATGAGCAGTTCTTC.

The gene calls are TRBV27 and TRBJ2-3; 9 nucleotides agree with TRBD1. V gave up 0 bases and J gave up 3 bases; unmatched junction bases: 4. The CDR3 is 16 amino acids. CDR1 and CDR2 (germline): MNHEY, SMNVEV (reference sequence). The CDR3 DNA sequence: TGTGCCAGCAGTTTATCGGGACAGGGAGTAACAGATACGCAGTATTTT. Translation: CASSLSGQGVTDTQYF.

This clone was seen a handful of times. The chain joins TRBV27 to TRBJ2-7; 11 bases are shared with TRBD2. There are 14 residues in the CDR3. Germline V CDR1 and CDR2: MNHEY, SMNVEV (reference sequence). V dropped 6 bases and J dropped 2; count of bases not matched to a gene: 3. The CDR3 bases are TGTGCCAGCAGAGGTAGCGGGGGGGCCTACGAGCAGTACTTC. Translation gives CASRGSGGAYEQYF.

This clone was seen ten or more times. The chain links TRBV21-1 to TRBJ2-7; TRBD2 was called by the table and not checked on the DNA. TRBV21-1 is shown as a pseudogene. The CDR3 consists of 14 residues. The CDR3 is CASSKAAGPEEQYF. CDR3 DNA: TGTGCCAGCAGCAAAGCTGCGGGCCCGGAGGAGCAGTACTTC.

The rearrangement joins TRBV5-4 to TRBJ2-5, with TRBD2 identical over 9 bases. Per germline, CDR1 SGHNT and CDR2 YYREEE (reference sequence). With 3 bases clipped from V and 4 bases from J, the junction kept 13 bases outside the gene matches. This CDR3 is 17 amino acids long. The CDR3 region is CASSSRKSGGRGETQYF. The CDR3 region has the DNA TGTGCCAGCAGCTCAAGGAAGAGCGGGGGGCGGGGAGAGACCCAGTACTTC.

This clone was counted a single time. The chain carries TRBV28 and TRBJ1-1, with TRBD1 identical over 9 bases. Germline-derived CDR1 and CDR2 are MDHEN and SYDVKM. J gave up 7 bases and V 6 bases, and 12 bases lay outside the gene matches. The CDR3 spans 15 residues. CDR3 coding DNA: TGTGCCAGCAGCCTTAGACAGGGGGTGGCCGGTGAAGCTTTCTTT. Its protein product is CASSLRQGVAGEAFF.

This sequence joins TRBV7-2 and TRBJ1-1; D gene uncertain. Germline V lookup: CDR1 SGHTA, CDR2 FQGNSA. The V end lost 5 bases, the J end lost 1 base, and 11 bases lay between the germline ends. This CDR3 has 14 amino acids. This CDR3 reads CASSPRRGNTEAFF. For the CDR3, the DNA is TGTGCCAGCAGCCCCCGACGGGGGAACACTGAAGCTTTCTTT.

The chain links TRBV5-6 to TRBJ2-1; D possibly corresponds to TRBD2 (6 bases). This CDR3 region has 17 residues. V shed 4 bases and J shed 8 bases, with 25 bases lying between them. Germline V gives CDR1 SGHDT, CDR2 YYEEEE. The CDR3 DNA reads TGTGCCAGCAGCCCCCTGAGGCTCAGAGCGGGCAACCATGAGCAGTTCTTC. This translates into CASSPLRLRAGNHEQFF.

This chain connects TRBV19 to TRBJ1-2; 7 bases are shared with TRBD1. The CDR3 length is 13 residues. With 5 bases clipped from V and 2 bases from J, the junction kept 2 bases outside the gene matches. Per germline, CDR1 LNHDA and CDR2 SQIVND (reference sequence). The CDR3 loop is CASSRQGNYGYTF. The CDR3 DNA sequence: TGTGCCAGTAGTCGACAGGGCAACTATGGCTACACCTTC.

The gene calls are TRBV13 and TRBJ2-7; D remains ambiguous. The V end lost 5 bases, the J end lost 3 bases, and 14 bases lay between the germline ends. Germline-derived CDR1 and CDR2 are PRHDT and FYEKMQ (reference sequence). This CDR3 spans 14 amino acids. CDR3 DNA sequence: TGTGCCAGCAGCCCCCGGCAGGCCTACTACGAGCAGTACTTC. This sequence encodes CASSPRQAYYEQYF.

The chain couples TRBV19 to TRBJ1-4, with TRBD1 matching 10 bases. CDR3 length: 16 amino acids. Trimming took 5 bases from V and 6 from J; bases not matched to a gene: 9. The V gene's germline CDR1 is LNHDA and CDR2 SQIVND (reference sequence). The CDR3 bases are TGTGCCAGTAGTCACGCTCGGACAGGGGGTTATGAAAAACTGTTTTTT. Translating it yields CASSHARTGGYEKLFF.

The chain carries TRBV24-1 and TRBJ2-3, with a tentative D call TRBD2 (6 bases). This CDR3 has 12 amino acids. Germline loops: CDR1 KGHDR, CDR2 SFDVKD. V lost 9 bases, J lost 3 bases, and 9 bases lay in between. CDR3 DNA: TGTGCCACCTCAGGAGGGACAGATACGCAGTATTTT. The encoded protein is CATSGGTDTQYF.

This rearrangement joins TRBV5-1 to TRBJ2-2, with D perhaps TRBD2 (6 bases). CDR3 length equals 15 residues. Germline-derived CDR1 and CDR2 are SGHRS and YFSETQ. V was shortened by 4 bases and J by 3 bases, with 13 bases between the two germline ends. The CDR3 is CASSQGLSDTGELFF. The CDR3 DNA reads TGCGCCAGCAGCCAGGGACTGAGCGACACCGGGGAGCTGTTTTTT.

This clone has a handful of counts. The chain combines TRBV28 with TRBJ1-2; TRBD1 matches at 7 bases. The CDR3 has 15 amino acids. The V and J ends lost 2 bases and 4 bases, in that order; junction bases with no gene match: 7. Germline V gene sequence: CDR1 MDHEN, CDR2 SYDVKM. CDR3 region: CASSLLTGIGYGYTF. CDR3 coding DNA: TGTGCCAGCAGTTTACTGACAGGGATCGGCTATGGCTACACCTTC.